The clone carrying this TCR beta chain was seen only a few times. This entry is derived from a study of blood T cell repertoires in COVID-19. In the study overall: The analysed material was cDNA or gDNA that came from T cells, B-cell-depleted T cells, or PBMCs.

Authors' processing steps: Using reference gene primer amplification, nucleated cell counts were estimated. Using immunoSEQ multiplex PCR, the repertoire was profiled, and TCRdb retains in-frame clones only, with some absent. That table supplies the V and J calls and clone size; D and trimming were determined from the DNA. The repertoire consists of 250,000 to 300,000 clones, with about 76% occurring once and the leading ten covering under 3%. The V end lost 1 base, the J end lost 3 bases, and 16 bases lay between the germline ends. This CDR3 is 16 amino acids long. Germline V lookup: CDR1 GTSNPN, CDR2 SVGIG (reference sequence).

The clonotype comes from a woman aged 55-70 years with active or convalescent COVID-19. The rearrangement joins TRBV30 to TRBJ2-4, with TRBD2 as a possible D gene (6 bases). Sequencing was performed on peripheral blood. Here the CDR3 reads CAWSGAGRFVKNIQYF. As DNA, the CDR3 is TGTGCCTGGAGTGGGGCAGGGAGGTTTGTCAAAAACATTCAGTACTTC.